This TCR beta chain was sequenced for a study of T cell repertoires in cytomegalovirus infection. As for this clonotype: Its specificity is unknown.

TCRdb re-called the reads with MiXCR, one entry per CDR3 protein. The sample lists approximately 910,000 distinct CDR3 sequences, 25% to 40% occurring once. Source: cultured CD8+ T cells from PBMCs, taken from culture after CMV antigen stimulation. The sequence was collected from a human donor in good health (CMV status not recorded). Some clones in this sample may be carry-over from other donors' samples.

The CDR3 loop reads CATSDNGGGYQETQYF. The CDR3 DNA sequence: TGTGCCACCAGTGATAACGGGGGGGGGTACCAAGAGACCCAGTACTTC. The rearrangement links TRBV24-1 to TRBJ2-5; the match to TRBD2 covers 8 bases. CDR1 KGHDR and CDR2 SFDVKD come from the germline V gene. The CDR3 runs to 16 residues. Germline trimming cut 3 bases from V and 0 bases from J; bases unmatched to any gene: 5.